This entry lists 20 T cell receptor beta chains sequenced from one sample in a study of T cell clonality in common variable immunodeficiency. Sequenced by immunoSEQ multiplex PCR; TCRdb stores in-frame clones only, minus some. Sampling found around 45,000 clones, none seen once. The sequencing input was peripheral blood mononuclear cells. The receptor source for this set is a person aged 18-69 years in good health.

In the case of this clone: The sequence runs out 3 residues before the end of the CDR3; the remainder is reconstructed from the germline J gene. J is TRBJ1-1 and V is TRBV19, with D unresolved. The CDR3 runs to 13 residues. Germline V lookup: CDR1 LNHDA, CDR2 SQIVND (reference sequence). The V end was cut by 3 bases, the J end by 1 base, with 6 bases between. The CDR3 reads CASSMSQNTEAFF. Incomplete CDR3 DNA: TGTGCCAGTAGTATGTCCCAGAACACTGAA.

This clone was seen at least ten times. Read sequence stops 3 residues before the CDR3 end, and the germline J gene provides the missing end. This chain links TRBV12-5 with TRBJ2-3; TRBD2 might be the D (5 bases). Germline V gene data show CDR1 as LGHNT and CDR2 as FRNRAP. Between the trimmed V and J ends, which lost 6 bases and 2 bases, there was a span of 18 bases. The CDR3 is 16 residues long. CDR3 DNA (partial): TGTGCTAGTGGGCCTGGAGAGCTAGCCCCCACAGATACG. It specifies CASGPGELAPTDT. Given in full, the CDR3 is CASGPGELAPTDTQYF.

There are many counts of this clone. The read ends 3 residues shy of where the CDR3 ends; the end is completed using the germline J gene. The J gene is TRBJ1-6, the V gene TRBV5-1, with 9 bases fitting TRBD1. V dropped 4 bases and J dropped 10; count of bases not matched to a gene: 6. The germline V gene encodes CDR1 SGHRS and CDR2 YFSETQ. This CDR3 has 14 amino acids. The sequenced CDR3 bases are TGCGCCAGCAGCCTACCGGGACAGGGATCACCC. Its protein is CASSLPGQGSP. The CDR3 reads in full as CASSLPGQGSPLHF.

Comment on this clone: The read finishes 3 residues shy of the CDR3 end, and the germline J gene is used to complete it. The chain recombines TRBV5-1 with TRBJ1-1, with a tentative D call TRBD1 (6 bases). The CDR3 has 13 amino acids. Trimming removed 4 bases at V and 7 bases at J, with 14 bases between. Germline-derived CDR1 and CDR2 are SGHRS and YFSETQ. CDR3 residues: CASSPGGGLEAFF. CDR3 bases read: TGCGCCAGCAGCCCTGGGGGGGGGCTTGAA.

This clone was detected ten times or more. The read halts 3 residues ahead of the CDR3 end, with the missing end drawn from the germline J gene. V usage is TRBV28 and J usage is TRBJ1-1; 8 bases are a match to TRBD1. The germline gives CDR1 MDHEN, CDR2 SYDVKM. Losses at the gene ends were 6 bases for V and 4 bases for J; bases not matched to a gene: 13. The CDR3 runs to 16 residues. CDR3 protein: CASRIGGDRGRTEAFF. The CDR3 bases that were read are TGTGCCAGCAGGATTGGAGGTGACAGGGGTCGCACTGAA.

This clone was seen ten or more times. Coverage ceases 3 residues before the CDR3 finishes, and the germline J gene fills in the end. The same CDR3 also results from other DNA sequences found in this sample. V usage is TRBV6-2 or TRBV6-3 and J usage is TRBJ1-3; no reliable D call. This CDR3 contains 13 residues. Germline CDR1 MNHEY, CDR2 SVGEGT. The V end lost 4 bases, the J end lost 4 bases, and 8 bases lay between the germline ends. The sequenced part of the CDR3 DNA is TGTGCCAGCAGTTCCACCGGGGGAAACACC. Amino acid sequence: CASSSTGGNT. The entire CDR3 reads CASSSTGGNTIYF.

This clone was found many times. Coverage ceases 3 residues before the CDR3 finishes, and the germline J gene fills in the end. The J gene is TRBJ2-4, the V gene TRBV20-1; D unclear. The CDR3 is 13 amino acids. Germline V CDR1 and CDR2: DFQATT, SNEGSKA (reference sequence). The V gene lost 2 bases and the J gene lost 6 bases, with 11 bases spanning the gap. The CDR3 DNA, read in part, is TGCAGTGCTAGAAGTCAGGCTCTAAACATT. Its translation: CSARSQALNI. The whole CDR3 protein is CSARSQALNIQYF.

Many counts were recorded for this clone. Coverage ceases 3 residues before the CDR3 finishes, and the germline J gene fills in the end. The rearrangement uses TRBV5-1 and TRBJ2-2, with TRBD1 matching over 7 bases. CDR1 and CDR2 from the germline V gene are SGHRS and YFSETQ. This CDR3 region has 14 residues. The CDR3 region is CASSRDRAHSPLFF. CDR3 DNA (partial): TGCGCCAGCAGCCGCGACAGGGCGCATTCACCG.

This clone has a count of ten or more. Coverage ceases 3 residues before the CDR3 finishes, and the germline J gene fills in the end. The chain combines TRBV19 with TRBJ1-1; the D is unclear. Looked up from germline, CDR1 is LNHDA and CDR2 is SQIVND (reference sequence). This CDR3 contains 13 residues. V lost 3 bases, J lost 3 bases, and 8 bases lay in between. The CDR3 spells CASSITIDTEAFF. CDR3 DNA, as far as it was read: TGTGCCAGTAGTATCACAATCGACACTGAA.

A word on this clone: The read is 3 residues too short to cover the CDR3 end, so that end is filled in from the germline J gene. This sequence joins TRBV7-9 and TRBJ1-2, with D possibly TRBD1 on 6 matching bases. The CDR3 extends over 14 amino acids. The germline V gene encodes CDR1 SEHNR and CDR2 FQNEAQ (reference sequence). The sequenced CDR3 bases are TGTGCCAGCAGCTCGGACAGCTTCACCTACGAC. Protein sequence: CASSSDSFTYD. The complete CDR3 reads CASSSDSFTYDYTF.

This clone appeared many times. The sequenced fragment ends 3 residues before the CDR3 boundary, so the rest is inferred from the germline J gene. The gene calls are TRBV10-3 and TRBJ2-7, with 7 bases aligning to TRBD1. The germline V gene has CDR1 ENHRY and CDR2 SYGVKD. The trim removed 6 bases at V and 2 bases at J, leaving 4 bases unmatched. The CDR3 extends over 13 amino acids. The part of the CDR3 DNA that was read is TGTGCCATCAGGGGACAGTCAGCCTACGAG. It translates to CAIRGQSAYE. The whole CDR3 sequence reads CAIRGQSAYEQYF.

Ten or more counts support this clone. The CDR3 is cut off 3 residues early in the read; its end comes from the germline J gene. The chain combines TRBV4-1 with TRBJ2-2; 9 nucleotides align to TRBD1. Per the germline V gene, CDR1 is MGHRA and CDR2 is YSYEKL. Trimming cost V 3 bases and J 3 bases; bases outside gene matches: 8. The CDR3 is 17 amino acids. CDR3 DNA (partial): TGCGCCAGCAGCCACCTTCCGGGACAGGGAGACACCGGGGAG. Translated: CASSHLPGQGDTGE. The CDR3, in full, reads CASSHLPGQGDTGELFF.

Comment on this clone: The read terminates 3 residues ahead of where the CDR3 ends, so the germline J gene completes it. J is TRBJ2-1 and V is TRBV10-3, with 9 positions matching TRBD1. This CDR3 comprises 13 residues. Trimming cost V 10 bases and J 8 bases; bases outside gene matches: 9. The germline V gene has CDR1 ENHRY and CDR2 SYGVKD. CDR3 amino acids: CATAGTGIHEQFF. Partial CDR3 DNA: TGTGCCACCGCCGGGACAGGGATCCATGAG.

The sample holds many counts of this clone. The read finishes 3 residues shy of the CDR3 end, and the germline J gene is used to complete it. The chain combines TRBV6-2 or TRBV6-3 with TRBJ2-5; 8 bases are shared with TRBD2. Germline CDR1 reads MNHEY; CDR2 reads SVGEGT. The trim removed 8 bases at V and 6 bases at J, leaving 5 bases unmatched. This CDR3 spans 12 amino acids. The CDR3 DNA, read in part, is TGTGCCAGCCTTGGACTAGCAAAGACC. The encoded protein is CASLGLAKT. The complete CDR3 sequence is CASLGLAKTQYF.

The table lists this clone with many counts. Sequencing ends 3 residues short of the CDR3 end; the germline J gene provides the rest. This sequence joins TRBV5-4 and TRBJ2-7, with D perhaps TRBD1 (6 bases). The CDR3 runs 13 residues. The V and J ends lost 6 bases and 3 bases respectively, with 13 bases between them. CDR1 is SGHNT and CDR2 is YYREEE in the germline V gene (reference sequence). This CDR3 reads CASKLDRHYEQYF. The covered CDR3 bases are TGTGCCAGCAAGTTGGACAGACACTACGAG.

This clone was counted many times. The sequenced CDR3 bases are TGTGCCAGCGAGGTTTGGGTGGGGGGGCAAGGAAAA. This gives the protein CASEVWVGGQGK. The entire CDR3 protein is CASEVWVGGQGKLFF. V gene TRBV5-5 combines with J gene TRBJ1-4, with D perhaps matching TRBD1 (6 bases). The CDR3 extends 3 residues past the end of the read, so its final part is completed from the germline J gene. V shed 7 bases and J shed 10 bases, with 23 bases lying between them. The CDR3 contains 15 residues. Looked up from germline, CDR1 is SGHKS and CDR2 is YYEKEE (reference sequence).

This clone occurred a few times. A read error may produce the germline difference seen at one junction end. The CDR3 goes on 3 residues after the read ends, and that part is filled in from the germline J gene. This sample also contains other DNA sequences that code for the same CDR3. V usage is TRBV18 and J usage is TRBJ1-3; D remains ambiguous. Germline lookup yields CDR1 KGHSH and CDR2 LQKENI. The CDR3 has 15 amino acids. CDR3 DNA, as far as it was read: TGTGCCAGCTCACCAAGGGCCTTCTCTGGAAACACG. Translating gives CASSPRAFSGNT. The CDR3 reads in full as CASSPRAFSGNTIYF.

The CDR3 sequence: CASSRDGTRLFF. CDR3 DNA (partial): TGTGCCAGCAGCCGCGACGGGACTAGG. The chain carries TRBV7-7 and TRBJ2-2; 8 bases map to TRBD2. Coverage ceases 3 residues before the CDR3 finishes, and the germline J gene fills in the end. The germline V gene has CDR1 SSHAT and CDR2 FNYEAQ (reference sequence). This CDR3 has 12 residues.

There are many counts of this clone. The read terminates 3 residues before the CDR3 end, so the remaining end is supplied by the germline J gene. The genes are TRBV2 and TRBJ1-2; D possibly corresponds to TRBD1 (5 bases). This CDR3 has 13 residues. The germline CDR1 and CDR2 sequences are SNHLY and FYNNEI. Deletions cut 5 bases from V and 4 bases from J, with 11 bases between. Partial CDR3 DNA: TGTGCCAGCAGTCCAGGGAAGGGCTATGGC. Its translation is CASSPGKGYG. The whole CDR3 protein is CASSPGKGYGYTF.

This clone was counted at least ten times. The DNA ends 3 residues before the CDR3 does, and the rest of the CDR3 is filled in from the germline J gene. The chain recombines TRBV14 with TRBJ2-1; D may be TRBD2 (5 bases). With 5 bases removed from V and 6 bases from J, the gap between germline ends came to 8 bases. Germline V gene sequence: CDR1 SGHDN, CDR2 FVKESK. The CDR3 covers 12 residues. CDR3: CASSSSGNEQFF. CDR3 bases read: TGTGCCAGCAGCAGCAGCGGCAATGAG.